The 27 T cell receptor beta chains in this list originate from one sample, sequenced in a study of regulatory T cells in long-lasting Graves disease. Time point of the sample: newly diagnosed GD, antithyroid drugs for less than 3 months. TCR sequences were obtained from RNA taken from PBMCs. Both iRepertoire HTBI primers and Arm-PCR of CDR3 regions were used to build the TCR beta libraries. MiXCR, run by TCRdb on the multiplex PCR reads, gives a single entry per CDR3 protein. The table lists about 430,000 distinct CDR3 sequences, 14% to 15% of them singletons. Separately, the same data were catalogued under a study of T cells in Graves' hyperthyroidism and ophthalmopathy.

The source was peripheral blood mononuclear cells (PBMCs), collected at new diagnosis, from a patient treated with antithyroid drugs. The receptors shown here come from a woman in her thirties or forties with Graves disease.

Ten or more counts support this clonotype. V and J are TRBV27 and TRBJ2-1, with 7 bases matching TRBD1. The CDR3 loop spans 15 amino acids. Looked up from germline, CDR1 is MNHEY and CDR2 is SMNVEV (reference sequence). V dropped 5 bases and J dropped 4; count of bases not matched to a gene: 8. CDR3 sequence (DNA): TGTGCCAGCAGTCAGGACAGGTCGGGATACAATGAGCAGTTCTTC. Its translation is CASSQDRSGYNEQFF.

This clonotype was picked up a small number of times. The V and J genes are TRBV3-1 and TRBJ1-2; D is unclear. Germline CDR1 is LGHDT and CDR2 is YNNKEL (reference sequence). V was shortened by 5 bases and J by 2 bases, with 18 bases between the two germline ends. This CDR3 comprises 16 residues. CDR3 residues: CASSLTDFSLNYGYTF. The CDR3, as DNA: TGTGCCAGCAGCTTGACGGACTTTTCACTAAACTATGGCTACACCTTC.

The table lists this clonotype with a few counts. This chain joins TRBV6-5 and TRBJ2-2; 7 bases line up with TRBD2. The CDR3 length is 15 residues. From germline, CDR1 is MNHEY and CDR2 SVGAGI. V shed 2 bases and J 2 bases; nucleotides not matched to a gene: 2. The CDR3 here is CASSYLADNTGELFF. CDR3 coding DNA: TGTGCCAGCAGTTACCTAGCGGATAACACCGGGGAGCTGTTTTTT.

There are many counts of this clonotype. The chain has TRBV10-3 and TRBJ1-4; D is ambiguous. Germline V CDR1 and CDR2: ENHRY, SYGVKD. The CDR3 is 15 amino acids. V was cut by 3 bases and J by 5 bases, with 13 bases left in between. CDR3 coding DNA: TGTGCCATCAGTGAAAGCGGCGGTTTAAATGAAAAACTGTTTTTT. Its translation is CAISESGGLNEKLFF.

This clonotype has at least ten counts. Compared with germline, one end of the junction differs, possibly owing to a read error. The rearrangement joins TRBV27 to TRBJ2-1; TRBD2 aligns across 7 bases. Germline CDR1 is MNHEY and CDR2 is SMNVEV (reference sequence). This CDR3 region has 16 residues. The CDR3 DNA follows: TGTGCCTGCAGAGTGGGAGGGCCTTCATTCGACAATGAGCAGTTCTTC. This codes for CACRVGGPSFDNEQFF.

The chain is built from TRBV9 and TRBJ1-3; no reliable D call. Between the trimmed V and J ends, which lost 4 bases and 0 bases, there was a span of 11 bases. This CDR3 contains 15 residues. Germline V gene sequence: CDR1 SGDLS, CDR2 YYNGEE. DNA of the CDR3: TGTGCCAGCAGCTTGGACGGTAACTCTGGAAACACCATATATTTT. Its protein is CASSLDGNSGNTIYF.

There are many counts of this clonotype. CDR3 bases: TGTGCCAGCAGTGAAGCGCTGCTCAGCGGGGTTAGCTCCTACGAGCAGTACTTC. As protein: CASSEALLSGVSSYEQYF. The genes are TRBV6-1 and TRBJ2-7; 7 positions match TRBD2. With V trimmed by 0 bases and J by 0 bases, 11 bases remained unmatched. CDR1 MNHNS and CDR2 SASEGT come from the germline V gene. This CDR3 is 18 amino acids long.

At least ten counts were recorded for this clonotype. The V gene is TRBV6-5, the J gene TRBJ2-4, with TRBD2 matching 12 bases. Germline loops: CDR1 MNHEY, CDR2 SVGAGI. The CDR3 is made up of 17 amino acids. Trimming cost V 4 bases and J 2 bases; bases outside gene matches: 6. CDR3 in DNA: TGTGCCAGCAGTTTCTCACTAGCGGGAGGAACCAAAAACATTCAGTACTTC. This encodes CASSFSLAGGTKNIQYF.

This rearrangement joins TRBV6-2 or TRBV6-3 to TRBJ2-1; 11 nucleotides match TRBD2. Germline CDR1 is MNHEY and CDR2 is SVGEGT. Losses at the gene ends were 4 bases for V and 1 base for J; bases not matched to a gene: 9. The CDR3 runs 18 residues. In nucleotides, the CDR3 is TGTGCCAGCAGTTCAATTAGCGGGAGGGGTTTTTCCTACAATGAGCAGTTCTTC. Protein: CASSSISGRGFSYNEQFF.

The chain carries TRBV9 and TRBJ2-1; 8 bases line up with TRBD1. The CDR3 extends over 17 amino acids. Germline V gene data show CDR1 as SGDLS and CDR2 as YYNGEE. Trimming removed 3 bases from V and 1 base from J; junction bases left unmatched: 9. DNA for the CDR3: TGTGCCAGCAGCGGTCGCAGGGACAGGCCTTCCTACAATGAGCAGTTCTTC. It specifies CASSGRRDRPSYNEQFF.

This clonotype has ten or more counts. This chain connects TRBV12-3 or TRBV12-4 to TRBJ1-5; the match to TRBD1 covers 7 bases. V was clipped by 3 bases and J by 5 bases; unmatched bases: 4. The CDR3 covers 14 residues. The CDR3 region has the DNA TGTGCCAGCAGTTTGAGGGGGCCTCATCAGCCCCAGCATTTT. The encoded protein is CASSLRGPHQPQHF.

This clonotype showed up many times. J is TRBJ2-3 and V is TRBV5-4; 7 positions match TRBD1. The germline CDR1 and CDR2 sequences are SGHNT and YYREEE (reference sequence). Trimming took 0 bases from V and 1 from J; bases not matched to a gene: 2. The CDR3 covers 15 residues. The CDR3 here is CASSLDRGRTDTQYF. CDR3 DNA sequence: TGTGCCAGCAGCTTGGATAGGGGGCGCACAGATACGCAGTATTTT.

V gene TRBV4-1 combines with J gene TRBJ2-1; D unresolved. The CDR3 has 16 residues. Deletions cut 1 base from V and 6 bases from J, with 16 bases between. CDR1 is MGHRA, CDR2 YSYEKL, per germline. The DNA of the CDR3 is TGCGCCAGCAGCCAAGGCTTCTTTGGGGATAGCAATGAGCAGTTCTTC. It encodes CASSQGFFGDSNEQFF.

This clonotype occurred many times. The chain is built from TRBV10-3 and TRBJ1-5, with D uncertain. CDR1 ENHRY and CDR2 SYGVKD come from the germline V gene. V lost 0 bases and J lost 5, with 5 bases in between. The CDR3 is made up of 13 amino acids. CDR3 amino acids: CAISESGYQPQHF. The CDR3 DNA sequence: TGTGCCATCAGTGAGTCCGGTTATCAGCCCCAGCATTTT.

The chain couples TRBV11-2 to TRBJ2-1; D is possibly TRBD2 (7 bases). Per germline, CDR1 SGHAT and CDR2 FQNNGV. Trimming took off 0 bases at V and 6 bases at J, with 12 bases between the two ends. The CDR3 loop spans 15 amino acids. The CDR3 DNA reads TGTGCCAGCAGCTTAGAAGGGGGGGCCTTCAATGAGCAGTTCTTC. Amino acids: CASSLEGGAFNEQFF.

This clonotype turned up a few times. This chain links TRBV20-1 with TRBJ2-2; TRBD2 aligns across 13 bases. The V and J ends lost 6 bases and 2 bases, in that order; junction bases with no gene match: 6. CDR3 length equals 16 residues. Germline V gives CDR1 DFQATT, CDR2 SNEGSKA (reference sequence). The CDR3 reads CSAGTSGRANTGELFF. The CDR3, as DNA: TGCAGTGCGGGAACTAGCGGGAGGGCCAACACCGGGGAGCTGTTTTTT.

This clonotype was seen a handful of times. The chain combines TRBV6-1 with TRBJ2-7; the D gene could be TRBD1 or TRBD2 (6 bases each). The V gene lost 9 bases and the J gene lost 0 bases, with 12 bases spanning the gap. The CDR3 sequence is 13 residues long. Germline values: CDR1 MNHNS, CDR2 SASEGT. Here the CDR3 reads CAREGVSSYEQYF. The CDR3 coding sequence is TGTGCCAGGGAGGGGGTCAGCTCCTACGAGCAGTACTTC.

The CDR3 sequence: CASRELAGGPFDEQFF. CDR3 in DNA: TGTGCCAGCAGGGAACTAGCGGGAGGGCCCTTCGATGAGCAGTTCTTC. The chain is built from TRBV7-9 and TRBJ2-1, with TRBD2 matching 13 bases. Germline CDR1 and CDR2: SEHNR and FQNEAQ (reference sequence). Trimming at V came to 6 bases and at J to 8 bases, leaving 10 bases not matched to a gene. This CDR3 spans 16 amino acids.

Many counts were recorded for this clonotype. V is TRBV5-1 and J is TRBJ1-1; D gene unclear. CDR1 SGHRS and CDR2 YFSETQ come from the germline V gene. Trimming took 0 bases from V and 6 from J, leaving 15 bases between them. This CDR3 is 15 amino acids long. CDR3 coding DNA: TGCGCCAGCAGCTTGGGTGGGGTGGCGTACGCTGAAGCTTTCTTT. Its translation is CASSLGGVAYAEAFF.

The table lists this clonotype with a few counts. The rearrangement joins TRBV19 to TRBJ2-1; 10 bases are a match to TRBD2. Trimming cost V 6 bases and J 3 bases; bases outside gene matches: 5. Looked up from germline, CDR1 is LNHDA and CDR2 is SQIVND (reference sequence). The CDR3 contains 15 residues. The DNA for the CDR3 is TGTGCCAGTAGACGATCTAGCGGGAGCTACAATGAGCAGTTCTTC. Translated: CASRRSSGSYNEQFF.

There are many counts of this clonotype. This chain links TRBV27 with TRBJ2-3; 11 bases are a match to TRBD1. This CDR3 contains 15 residues. Germline V gives CDR1 MNHEY, CDR2 SMNVEV (reference sequence). V was pared by 4 bases and J by 6 bases, with 6 bases of the junction left unmatched. The CDR3, as DNA: TGTGCCAGCAGTTGGGGGACAGGGGGGGTGGATACGCAGTATTTT. Amino acid sequence: CASSWGTGGVDTQYF.

This clonotype has a handful of counts. The chain has TRBV20-1 and TRBJ2-5; 8 nucleotides align to TRBD1. J lost 5 bases, V lost 2 bases, and 16 bases had no gene match. This CDR3 is built from 17 residues. CDR1 and CDR2 (germline): DFQATT, SNEGSKA (reference sequence). CDR3 amino acids: CSARPSAGGLFLETQYF. The DNA of the CDR3 is TGCAGTGCTAGACCTTCGGCAGGGGGCCTCTTTTTGGAGACCCAGTACTTC.

This clonotype came up many times. The rearrangement uses TRBV15 and TRBJ2-7, with D possibly being TRBD1 (5 bases). The CDR3 loop spans 16 amino acids. CDR1 LNHNV and CDR2 YYDKDF come from the germline V gene (reference sequence). V was trimmed by 0 bases and J by 2 bases, leaving 14 bases between them. In nucleotides, the CDR3 is TGTGCCACCAGCAGAGACCCCGAACAGGCCCCCTACGAGCAGTACTTC. Translation: CATSRDPEQAPYEQYF. The complete variable domain, with remaining parts taken from reference TRBV15 and TRBJ2-7, reads DAMVIQNPRYQVTQFGKPVTLSCSQTLNHNVMYWYQQKSSQAPKLLFHYYDKDFNNEADTPDNFQSRRPNTSFCFLDIRSPGLGDTAMYLCATSRDPEQAPYEQYFGPGTRLTVT.

This chain links TRBV30 with TRBJ2-1, with TRBD1 matching 9 bases. The ends lost 0 bases at V and 8 bases at J; junction bases unmatched: 8. This CDR3 has 15 amino acids. The germline gives CDR1 GTSNPN, CDR2 SVGIG (reference sequence). The CDR3: CAWSVFGTGFDEQFF. For the CDR3, the DNA is TGTGCCTGGAGTGTATTCGGGACAGGGTTCGATGAGCAGTTCTTC.

The chain links TRBV3-1 to TRBJ1-2, with D possibly TRBD1 on 6 matching bases. The germline CDR1 and CDR2 sequences are LGHDT and YNNKEL (reference sequence). V lost 0 bases, J lost 8 bases, and 10 bases lay in between. The CDR3 sequence is 13 residues long. The CDR3 coding sequence is TGTGCCAGCAGCCAAGAGGGGGCCGGGGGCTACACCTTC. It yields the protein CASSQEGAGGYTF.

This chain links TRBV6-1 with TRBJ1-3, with unresolved D. The germline CDR1 and CDR2 sequences are MNHNS and SASEGT. There are 17 residues in the CDR3. V was pared by 0 bases and J by 8 bases, with 20 bases between. CDR3 in amino acids: CASSEALLMAASDTIYF. The CDR3 DNA follows: TGTGCCAGCAGTGAAGCGCTTCTTATGGCGGCTTCGGACACCATATATTTT.

This clonotype was seen ten or more times. The chain recombines TRBV12-3 or TRBV12-4 with TRBJ2-6; no reliable D call. The CDR3 length is 18 residues. V shed 3 bases and J shed 4 bases, with 19 bases lying between them. CDR3 in amino acids: CASSFPAKGPTGANVLTF. CDR3 DNA: TGTGCCAGCAGTTTCCCGGCCAAGGGTCCTACAGGGGCCAACGTCCTGACTTTC.